This T cell receptor (beta chain) stems from a study of T cell repertoires in cytomegalovirus infection. General observations from the study: HLA-C-restricted CMV-specific TCR beta clonotypes were dominant in the ex vivo response.

There are a few counts of this clonotype. Its target is unknown. MiXCR was run by TCRdb on the reads, yielding one entry per CDR3 protein. This table has 680,000 or so distinct CDR3 sequences, less than 40% appearing once. Trimming at V came to 6 bases and at J to 6 bases, leaving 6 bases not matched to a gene. Germline-derived CDR1 and CDR2 are MNHNS and SASEGT. CDR3 size: 14 residues. The V gene is TRBV6-1, the J gene TRBJ1-4, with 8 bases that match TRBD1. Sequencing was done on a sample of PBMCs. The sequence derives from a human donor in good health (CMV status not recorded). Some clones in this sample may be carry-over from other donors' samples. The DNA for the CDR3 is TGTGCCAGCAGGCAGGGGGCGCGGGATGAAAAACTGTTTTTT. It translates to CASRQGARDEKLFF.